The 18 T cell receptor beta chains below all came from one sample that was sequenced in a study of shared clonotypes between healthy human individuals. Naive CD8 cells, CD45RO-negative and positively selected for CCR7, excluded terminally differentiated effector memory CD45RA+ cells. The table came from immunoSEQ multiplex PCR; TCRdb's copy has only in-frame clones and leaves some out. The sample has around 2,000,000 clones, approximately 95% seen once. Source material: naive CD8+ T cells sorted from blood. Every receptor here comes from a man aged 18-30 years in good health.

This clone has a single count. The chain employs TRBV11-2 and TRBJ2-3, with 7 bases lining up with TRBD2. CDR1 is SGHAT, CDR2 FQNNGV, per germline. The trim removed 1 base at V and 1 base at J, leaving 8 bases unmatched. This CDR3 has 17 amino acids. The CDR3 region is CASSLAGGWTGTDTQYF. The DNA of the CDR3 is TGTGCCAGCAGCTTAGCGGGGGGATGGACCGGCACAGATACGCAGTATTTT.

The chain has TRBV7-3 and TRBJ2-7, with 9 bases matching TRBD1. The CDR3 loop spans 15 amino acids. CDR1 and CDR2 from the germline V gene are SGHTA and FQGTGA. J gave up 6 bases and V 6 bases, and 12 bases lay outside the gene matches. CDR3 in amino acids: CASRRTAGTGTEQYF. As DNA, the CDR3 is TGTGCCAGCAGGCGTACTGCCGGGACAGGGACCGAGCAGTACTTC.

The gene calls are TRBV9 and TRBJ1-4; TRBD1 aligns across 8 bases. CDR1 and CDR2 from the germline V gene are SGDLS and YYNGEE. The CDR3 is 15 amino acids. The V gene end was trimmed by 4 bases and the J gene end by 5 bases; junction bases not matched to a gene: 7. The chain's CDR3 is CASSKDRVGNEKLFF. Written as DNA, the CDR3 is TGTGCCAGCAGCAAGGACAGGGTCGGCAATGAAAAACTGTTTTTT.

This rearrangement joins TRBV6-5 to TRBJ2-3; D gene uncertain. V dropped 2 bases and J dropped 6 bases, with 12 bases sitting between them. CDR3 length: 14 amino acids. In germline, CDR1 is MNHEY, CDR2 SVGAGI. The CDR3 sequence: CASSYPGLGDTQYF. CDR3 nucleotide sequence: TGTGCCAGCAGTTACCCGGGTCTGGGCGATACGCAGTATTTT.

V gene TRBV4-2 combines with J gene TRBJ2-1; D remains ambiguous. CDR1 and CDR2 (germline): LGHNA, YNFKEQ. The CDR3 has 15 residues. With 4 bases removed from V and 3 bases from J, the gap between germline ends came to 13 bases. CDR3 in amino acids: CASSPNVLLYNEQFF. The CDR3, as DNA: TGTGCCAGCAGCCCCAACGTGTTACTCTACAATGAGCAGTTCTTC.

This chain joins TRBV10-2 and TRBJ2-7; D perhaps matches TRBD2 (5 bases). CDR1 and CDR2 from the germline V gene are WSHSY and SAAADI. V lost 8 bases and J lost 0, with 14 bases in between. The CDR3 totals 14 residues. The CDR3 spells CASSHGERSYEQYF. CDR3 coding DNA: TGCGCCAGCTCCCATGGGGAGCGCTCCTACGAGCAGTACTTC.

This rearrangement joins TRBV7-9 to TRBJ2-1; 16 bases match TRBD2. With V trimmed by 5 bases and J by 5 bases, 9 bases remained unmatched. This CDR3 is 18 amino acids long. In germline, CDR1 is SEHNR, CDR2 FQNEAQ (reference sequence). The CDR3 DNA is TGTGCCAGCAGCCCGGGACTAGCGGGGGGGCTTCCACACAATGAGCAGTTCTTC. It encodes CASSPGLAGGLPHNEQFF.

The chain joins TRBV7-2 to TRBJ2-1, with 10 bases matching TRBD2. In germline, CDR1 is SGHTA, CDR2 FQGNSA. Unmatched junction bases numbered 8, after V lost 4 bases and J lost 2 bases. This CDR3 is built from 17 residues. The DNA for the CDR3 is TGTGCCAGCAGCTCTTCATTAGCGGGGGGACCCTACAATGAGCAGTTCTTC. It translates to CASSSSLAGGPYNEQFF.

This sequence joins TRBV19 and TRBJ2-3, with 13 bases identical to TRBD2. The CDR3 is made up of 15 amino acids. V shed 7 bases, J shed 6 bases, and the junction held 7 bases outside the gene matches. CDR1 is LNHDA, CDR2 SQIVND, per germline (reference sequence). The CDR3 region is CASTDGLAGDDTQYF. CDR3 DNA: TGTGCCAGTACCGACGGACTAGCGGGAGATGATACGCAGTATTTT.

CDR3 region: CASGRGQGADEQYF. CDR3 in DNA: TGTGCCAGTGGGAGGGGACAGGGGGCTGACGAGCAGTACTTC. The chain combines TRBV19 with TRBJ2-7; 12 bases match TRBD1. Losses at the gene ends were 8 bases for V and 5 bases for J; bases not matched to a gene: 7. Germline-derived CDR1 and CDR2 are LNHDA and SQIVND (reference sequence). The CDR3 extends over 14 amino acids.

In this sample, this clone turned up once. In DNA, the CDR3 is TGTGCCAGTAGTATTACCACCACTAGCGGGGAGCAGTACTTC. Protein: CASSITTTSGEQYF. The rearrangement joins TRBV19 to TRBJ2-7; TRBD2 matches 9 bases. CDR3 size: 14 residues. Germline V gives CDR1 LNHDA, CDR2 SQIVND (reference sequence). J was trimmed by 7 bases and V by 3 bases; bases with no gene match: 7. The variable domain in full, completed from reference TRBV19 and TRBJ2-7, reads DGGITQSPKYLFRKEGQNVTLSCEQNLNHDAMYWYRQDPGQGLRLIYYSQIVNDFQKGDIAEGYSVSREKKESFPLTVTSAQKNPTAFYLCASSITTTSGEQYFGPGTRLTVT.

This chain joins TRBV6-6 and TRBJ2-2; the D gene is possibly TRBD1 (5 bases). V was trimmed by 0 bases and J by 1 base, leaving 9 bases between them. Germline CDR1 reads MNHNY; CDR2 reads SVGAGI (reference sequence). CDR3 length: 16 amino acids. CDR3 sequence: CASSYSATENTGELFF. The CDR3 DNA is TGTGCCAGCAGTTACTCGGCGACAGAGAACACCGGGGAGCTGTTTTTT.

The gene calls are TRBV28 and TRBJ2-7; TRBD1 matches at 9 bases. The CDR3 consists of 16 residues. V lost 3 bases, J lost 2 bases, and 8 bases stayed unmatched. Germline V lookup: CDR1 MDHEN, CDR2 SYDVKM. The CDR3 DNA is TGTGCCAGCAGTTTCCCCTCGGGACAGGGTACCTACGAGCAGTACTTC. Translating gives CASSFPSGQGTYEQYF.

The chain links TRBV7-6 to TRBJ2-5; D possibly corresponds to TRBD2 (7 bases). CDR1 is SGHVS and CDR2 is FNYEAQ in the germline V gene. The CDR3 is made up of 13 amino acids. V was shortened by 4 bases and J by 3 bases, with 9 bases between the two germline ends. CDR3 nucleotides: TGTGCCAGCAGCTCGGGGGGCGAAGAGACCCAGTACTTC. It yields the protein CASSSGGEETQYF.

There are a few counts of this clone. This chain uses TRBV6-6 with TRBJ2-7; D possibly corresponds to TRBD2 (5 bases). CDR1 is MNHNY and CDR2 is SVGAGI in the germline V gene (reference sequence). The CDR3 length is 12 residues. V gave up 7 bases and J gave up 6 bases, with 13 bases separating them. In nucleotides, the CDR3 is TGTGCCAGCAAGGGAGTAGGCGGCGAGCAGTACTTC. As protein: CASKGVGGEQYF.

The chain is built from TRBV7-9 and TRBJ1-2; TRBD1 matches at 7 bases. The CDR3 contains 12 residues. V shed 4 bases, J shed 6 bases, and the junction held 2 bases outside the gene matches. Germline V gene lookup returns CDR1 SEHNR and CDR2 FQNEAQ (reference sequence). The CDR3 DNA reads as TGTGCCAGCAGCTATACAGGGGATGGCTACACCTTC. Translated: CASSYTGDGYTF.

The chain joins TRBV6-7 to TRBJ2-7; D call uncertain. TRBV6-7 belongs to the ORF category, with a function that is uncertain. Trimming cost V 11 bases and J 2 bases, with 16 bases left between them. This CDR3 region has 13 residues. The CDR3 sequence is CACTPEQAYEQYF. Here the CDR3 DNA reads TGTGCCTGCACCCCGGAGCAAGCCTACGAGCAGTACTTC.

This chain joins TRBV6-5 and TRBJ2-1; 11 nucleotides agree with TRBD2. This CDR3 contains 15 residues. J gave up 5 bases and V 2 bases, and 2 bases lay outside the gene matches. In germline, CDR1 is MNHEY, CDR2 SVGAGI. This CDR3 reads CASSYGTSGNNEQFF. The CDR3 DNA is TGTGCCAGCAGTTACGGGACTAGCGGAAACAATGAGCAGTTCTTC.